This TCR beta chain was recovered during a study of T cells in tumors after PD-1 blockade. The wider study: No patient had prior checkpoint blockade, systemic immunosuppression, or radiotherapy within 4 weeks. Some patients also took daily vismodegib 150 mg during anti-PD-1 treatment.

Assay used: immunoSEQ multiplex PCR; TCRdb lists only in-frame clones, some missing. In the table there are under 40,000 clones, 73% of which are singletons. Trimming at V came to 3 bases and at J to 0 bases, leaving 4 bases not matched to a gene. The CDR3 sequence is 16 residues long. The germline V gene has CDR1 SNHLY and CDR2 FYNNEI. In this sample, this clone turned up a few times. Antigen specificity is unknown. Findings of the study overall: Some novel exhausted tumor clones appeared in pre-treatment blood, suggesting peripheral recruitment.

Material: PBMCs, obtained after anti-PD-1 treatment. J is TRBJ2-2 and V is TRBV2; TRBD1 agrees at 7 bases. The receptor's source is a human donor with basal cell carcinoma. This chain's CDR3 is CASSDWDRTNTGELFF. CDR3 bases: TGTGCCAGCAGTGATTGGGACAGAACGAACACCGGGGAGCTGTTTTTT.